The clone carrying this T cell receptor (beta chain) was counted between two and nine times. Its specificity is unknown. This record belongs to a study of cytotoxic CD8 clonotypes in ibrutinib-treated CLL. Across the whole study: Across the patients, about a dozen were relapsed/refractory, around 16 treatment-naive and roughly 18 IGHV unmutated. Investigators reported some 24 partial and 2 complete responses; after median roughly 70 months, roughly 14 patients remained remitted and about 12 progressed. Study-wide points: A rise in clonality was seen at ibrutinib response, and a fall back toward baseline was seen at progression.

Repertoires were generated with immunoSEQ multiplex PCR, while TCRdb's copy carries only in-frame clones and drops some. Counted here are hundreds of thousands of clones, around four fifths occurring once; the ten biggest clones make up more than 6%. V gave up 5 bases and J gave up 2 bases; unmatched junction bases: 7. Germline V gene data show CDR1 as WNHNN and CDR2 as SYGVQD (reference sequence). This CDR3 spans 15 amino acids. J is TRBJ2-3 and V is TRBV10-1, with 7 nucleotides matching TRBD2. This TCR was recovered from a human donor with chronic lymphocytic leukemia. This specimen was PBMCs, taken before ibrutinib treatment. The CDR3 loop is CASSRTAGYTDTQYF. In DNA, the CDR3 is TGCGCCAGCAGTCGTACAGCGGGGTACACAGATACGCAGTATTTT.